This TCR beta chain was observed in a study of CD8 T cells in Susac syndrome. The T cells that were sequenced for TCR beta were CD8+ and CD4+ cells from blood. Multiple sclerosis controls were treatment-naive patients with stable or active relapsing-remitting disease. The CD8+ and CD4+ T cells were negatively isolated, with the TEMRA cells enriched by FACS. The CDR3 loop spans 15 amino acids. V shed 3 bases, J shed 4 bases, and the junction held 4 bases outside the gene matches. Germline V CDR1 and CDR2: MNHEY, SMNVEV (reference sequence). Reverse transcription of roughly 0.5 to 1 ug RNA was performed with random hexamers. Multiplex PCR with immunoSEQ amplified the TCR beta CDR3 across 54 Vbeta and 13 Jbeta. Using its own MiXCR run on the immunoSEQ multiplex PCR reads, TCRdb lists one record per CDR3 protein. The sample contains 150,000 to 200,000 distinct CDR3 sequences, approximately 94% of which appear only once.

Sequencing was performed on CD4+ T cells from PBMCs. The sequence came from a human donor with multiple sclerosis. The chain combines TRBV27 with TRBJ2-3, with 10 bases aligning to TRBD2. DNA of the CDR3: TGTGCCAGCAGTTTTCTCCTAGCGGGAGCAGATACGCAGTATTTT. Residues: CASSFLLAGADTQYF.